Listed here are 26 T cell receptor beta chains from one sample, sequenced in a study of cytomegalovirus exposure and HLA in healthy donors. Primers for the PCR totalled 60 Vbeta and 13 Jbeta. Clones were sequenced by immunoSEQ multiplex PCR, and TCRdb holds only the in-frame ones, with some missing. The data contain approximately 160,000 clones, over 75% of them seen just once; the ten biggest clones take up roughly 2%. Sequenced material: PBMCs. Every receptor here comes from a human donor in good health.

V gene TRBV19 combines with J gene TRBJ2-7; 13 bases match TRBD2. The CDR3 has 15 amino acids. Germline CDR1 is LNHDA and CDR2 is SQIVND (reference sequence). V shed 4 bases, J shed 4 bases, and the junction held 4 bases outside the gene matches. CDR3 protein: CASSTRLAGGYEQYF. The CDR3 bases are TGTGCCAGTAGTACCAGACTAGCGGGGGGTTACGAGCAGTACTTC.

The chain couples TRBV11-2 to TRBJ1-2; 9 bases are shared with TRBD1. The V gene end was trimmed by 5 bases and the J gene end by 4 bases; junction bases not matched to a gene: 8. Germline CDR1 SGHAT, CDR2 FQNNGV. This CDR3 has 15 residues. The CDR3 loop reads CASSPARQGVYGYTF. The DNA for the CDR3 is TGTGCCAGCAGCCCAGCCCGACAGGGGGTCTATGGCTACACCTTC.

This CDR3 is CASSSLDSPRQAFF. The CDR3 DNA follows: TGTGCCAGCAGTTCCTTGGACAGCCCTAGACAAGCTTTCTTT. V gene TRBV6-6 combines with J gene TRBJ1-1, with D tentatively TRBD1 (6 bases). The CDR3 has 14 residues. Germline loops: CDR1 MNHNY, CDR2 SVGAGI (reference sequence). V was pared by 4 bases and J by 9 bases, with 18 bases between.

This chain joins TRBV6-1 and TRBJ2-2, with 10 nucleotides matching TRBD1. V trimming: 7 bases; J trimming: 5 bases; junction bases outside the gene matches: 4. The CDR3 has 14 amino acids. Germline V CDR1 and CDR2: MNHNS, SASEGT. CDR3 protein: CASIGQGGTGELFF. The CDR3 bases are TGTGCCAGCATCGGACAGGGGGGGACCGGGGAGCTGTTTTTT.

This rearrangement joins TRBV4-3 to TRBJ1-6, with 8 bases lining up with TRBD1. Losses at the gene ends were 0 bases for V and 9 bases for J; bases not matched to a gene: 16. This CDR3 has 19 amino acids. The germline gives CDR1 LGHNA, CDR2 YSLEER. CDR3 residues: CASSQEATGEPFVASPLHF. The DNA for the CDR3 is TGCGCCAGCAGCCAAGAAGCGACAGGGGAACCCTTTGTCGCTTCACCCCTCCACTTT.

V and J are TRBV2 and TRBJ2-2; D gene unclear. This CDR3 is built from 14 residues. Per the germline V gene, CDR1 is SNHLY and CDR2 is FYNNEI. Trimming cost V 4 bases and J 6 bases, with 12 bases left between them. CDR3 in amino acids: CASSVEARSGELFF. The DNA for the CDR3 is TGTGCCAGCAGTGTGGAAGCGCGGTCCGGGGAGCTGTTTTTT.

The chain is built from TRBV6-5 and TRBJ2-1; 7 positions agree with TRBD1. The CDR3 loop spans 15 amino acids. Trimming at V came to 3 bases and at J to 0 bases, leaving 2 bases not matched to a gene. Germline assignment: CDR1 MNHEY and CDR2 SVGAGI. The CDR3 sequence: CASSYGQDSYNEQFF. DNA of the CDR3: TGTGCCAGCAGTTATGGACAGGACTCCTACAATGAGCAGTTCTTC.

In DNA form, the CDR3 reads TGTGCCAGCAGCCAAGCCACCGGGTCTAGCTCTGGGGCCAACGTCCTGACTTTC. Residues: CASSQATGSSSGANVLTF. This chain connects TRBV5-7 to TRBJ2-6; unclear D gene. TRBV5-7 has ORF status, its function being uncertain. There are 18 residues in the CDR3. The V end was cut by 4 bases, the J end by 0 bases, with 17 bases between.

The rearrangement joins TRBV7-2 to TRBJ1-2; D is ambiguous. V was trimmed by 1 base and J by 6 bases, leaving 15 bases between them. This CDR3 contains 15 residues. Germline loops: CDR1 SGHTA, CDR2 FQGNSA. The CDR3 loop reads CASSLVFRIDNGYTF. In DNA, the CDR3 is TGTGCCAGCAGCTTAGTCTTTAGGATTGACAATGGCTACACCTTC.

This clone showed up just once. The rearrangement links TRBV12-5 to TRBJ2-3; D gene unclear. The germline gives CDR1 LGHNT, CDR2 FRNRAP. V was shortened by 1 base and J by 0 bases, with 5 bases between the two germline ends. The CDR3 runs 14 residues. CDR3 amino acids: CASGLASSTDTQYF. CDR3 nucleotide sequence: TGTGCTAGTGGTTTGGCTTCGAGCACAGATACGCAGTATTTT.

The CDR3 spells CASSKDRVETQYF. The CDR3 DNA sequence: TGTGCCAGTAGTAAGGACAGAGTAGAGACCCAGTACTTC. The chain employs TRBV19 and TRBJ2-5, with a weak D call TRBD1 (6 bases). This CDR3 contains 13 residues. The germline V gene has CDR1 LNHDA and CDR2 SQIVND (reference sequence). Trimming stripped 4 bases from V and 4 bases from J, with 10 bases between.

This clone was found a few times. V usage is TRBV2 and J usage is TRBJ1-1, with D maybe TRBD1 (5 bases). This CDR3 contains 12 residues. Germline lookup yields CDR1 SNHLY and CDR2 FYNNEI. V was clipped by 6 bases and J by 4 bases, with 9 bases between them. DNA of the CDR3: TGTGCCAGCAGACATGGGGCCACTGAAGCTTTCTTT. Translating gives CASRHGATEAFF.

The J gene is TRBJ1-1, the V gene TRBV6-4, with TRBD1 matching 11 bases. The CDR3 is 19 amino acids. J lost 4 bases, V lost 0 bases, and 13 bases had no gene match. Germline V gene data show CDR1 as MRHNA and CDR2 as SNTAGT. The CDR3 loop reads CASSDSNGTGGASSTEAFF. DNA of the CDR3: TGTGCCAGCAGTGACTCGAACGGGACAGGGGGAGCGTCGAGCACTGAAGCTTTCTTT.

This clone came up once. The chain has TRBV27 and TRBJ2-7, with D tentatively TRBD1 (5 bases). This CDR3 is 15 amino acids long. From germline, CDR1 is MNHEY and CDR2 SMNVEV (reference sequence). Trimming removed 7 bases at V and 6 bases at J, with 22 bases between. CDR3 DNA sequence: TGTGCCAGCACTCCAGACAGAGCTCGGGTTGGCGAGCAGTACTTC. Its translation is CASTPDRARVGEQYF.

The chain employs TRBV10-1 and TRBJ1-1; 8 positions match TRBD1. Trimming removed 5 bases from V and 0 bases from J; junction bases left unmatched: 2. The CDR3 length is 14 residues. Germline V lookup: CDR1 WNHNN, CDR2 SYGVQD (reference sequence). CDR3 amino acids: CASSWDRMNTEAFF. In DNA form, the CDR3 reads TGCGCCAGCAGTTGGGACAGGATGAACACTGAAGCTTTCTTT.

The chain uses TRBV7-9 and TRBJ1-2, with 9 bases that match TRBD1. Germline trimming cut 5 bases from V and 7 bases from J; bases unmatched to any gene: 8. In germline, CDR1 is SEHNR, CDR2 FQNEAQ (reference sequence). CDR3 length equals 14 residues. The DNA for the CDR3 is TGTGCCAGCAGCCTTCTAACAGGGGGCCGTGGCTACACCTTC. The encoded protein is CASSLLTGGRGYTF.

The CDR3 here is CASSLWGAGTSSYEQYF. CDR3 DNA: TGTGCCAGCAGTTTATGGGGCGCCGGGACATCCTCCTACGAGCAGTACTTC. The J gene is TRBJ2-7, the V gene TRBV27, with D perhaps matching TRBD1 (6 bases). V was cut by 1 base and J by 0 bases, with 16 bases left in between. This CDR3 contains 17 residues. CDR1 and CDR2 (germline): MNHEY, SMNVEV (reference sequence).

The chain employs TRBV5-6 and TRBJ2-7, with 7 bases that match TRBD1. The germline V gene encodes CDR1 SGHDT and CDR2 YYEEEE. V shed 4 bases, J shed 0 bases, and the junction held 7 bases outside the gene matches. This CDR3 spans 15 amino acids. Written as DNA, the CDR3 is TGTGCCAGCAGCCGGGGACAGTCTCCCTCCTACGAGCAGTACTTC. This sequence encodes CASSRGQSPSYEQYF.

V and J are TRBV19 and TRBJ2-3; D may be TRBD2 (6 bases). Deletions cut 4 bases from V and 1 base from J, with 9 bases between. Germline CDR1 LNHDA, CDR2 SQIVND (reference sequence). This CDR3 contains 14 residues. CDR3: CASSTASGTDTQYF. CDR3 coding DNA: TGTGCCAGTAGTACGGCTAGCGGCACAGATACGCAGTATTTT.

The CDR3 nucleotides read TGTGCCAGCAGTGAGCAGGTGAACACTGAAGCTTTCTTT. Protein: CASSEQVNTEAFF. The gene calls are TRBV6-4 and TRBJ1-1; D remains ambiguous. The CDR3 has 13 residues. The V and J ends lost 3 bases and 0 bases respectively, with 5 bases between them. Germline assignment: CDR1 MRHNA and CDR2 SNTAGT.

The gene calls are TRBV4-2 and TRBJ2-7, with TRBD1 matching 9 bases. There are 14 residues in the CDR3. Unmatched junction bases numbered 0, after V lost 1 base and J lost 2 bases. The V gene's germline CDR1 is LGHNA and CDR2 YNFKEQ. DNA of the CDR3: TGTGCCAGCAGCCAAGGACAGGGGGCCTACGAGCAGTACTTC. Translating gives CASSQGQGAYEQYF.

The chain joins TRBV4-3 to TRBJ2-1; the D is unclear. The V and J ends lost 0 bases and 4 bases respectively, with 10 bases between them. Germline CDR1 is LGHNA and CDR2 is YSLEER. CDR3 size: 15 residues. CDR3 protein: CASSQDPASYNEQFF. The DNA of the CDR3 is TGCGCCAGCAGCCAAGATCCGGCTAGTTACAATGAGCAGTTCTTC.

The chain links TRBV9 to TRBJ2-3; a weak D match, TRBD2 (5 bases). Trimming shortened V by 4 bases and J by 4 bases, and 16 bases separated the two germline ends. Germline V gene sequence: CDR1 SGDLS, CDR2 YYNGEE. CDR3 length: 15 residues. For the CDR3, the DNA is TGTGCCAGCAGCACGGGTCGGGGATTTGCAGATACGCAGTATTTT. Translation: CASSTGRGFADTQYF.

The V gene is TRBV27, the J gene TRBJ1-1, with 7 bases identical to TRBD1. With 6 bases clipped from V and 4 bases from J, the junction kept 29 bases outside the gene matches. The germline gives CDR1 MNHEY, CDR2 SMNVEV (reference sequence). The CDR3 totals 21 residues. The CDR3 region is CASRKFRAIEGADGIRTEAFF. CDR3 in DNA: TGTGCCAGCAGAAAATTTCGAGCAATAGAGGGGGCGGATGGGATTCGCACTGAAGCTTTCTTT.

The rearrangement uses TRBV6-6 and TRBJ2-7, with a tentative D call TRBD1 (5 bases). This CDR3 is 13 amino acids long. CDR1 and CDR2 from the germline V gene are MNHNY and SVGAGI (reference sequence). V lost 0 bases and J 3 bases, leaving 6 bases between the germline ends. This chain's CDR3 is CASSYSTDYEQYF. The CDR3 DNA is TGTGCCAGCAGTTACTCGACAGACTACGAGCAGTACTTC.

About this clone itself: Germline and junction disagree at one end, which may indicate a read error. CDR3 bases: TGTTCCAGCAGCTTAGCAGGGGCTGGAAACACCATATATTTT. Translating it yields CSSSLAGAGNTIYF. This rearrangement joins TRBV7-9 to TRBJ1-3, with D possibly matching TRBD1 (6 bases). CDR1 and CDR2 (germline): SEHNR, FQNEAQ (reference sequence). The CDR3 length is 14 residues.